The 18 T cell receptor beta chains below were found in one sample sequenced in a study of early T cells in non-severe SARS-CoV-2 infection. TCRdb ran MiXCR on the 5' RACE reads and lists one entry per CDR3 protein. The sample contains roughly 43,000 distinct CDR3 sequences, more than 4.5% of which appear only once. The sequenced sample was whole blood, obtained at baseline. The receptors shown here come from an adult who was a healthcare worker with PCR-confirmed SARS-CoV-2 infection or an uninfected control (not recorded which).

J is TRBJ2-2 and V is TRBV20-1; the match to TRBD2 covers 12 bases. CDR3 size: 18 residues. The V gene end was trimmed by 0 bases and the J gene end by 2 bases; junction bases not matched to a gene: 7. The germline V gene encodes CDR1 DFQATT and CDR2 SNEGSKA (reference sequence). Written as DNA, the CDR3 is TGCAGTGCTAGAGATCGGATGACTAGCGGGAGCAACACCGGGGAGCTGTTTTTT. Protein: CSARDRMTSGSNTGELFF.

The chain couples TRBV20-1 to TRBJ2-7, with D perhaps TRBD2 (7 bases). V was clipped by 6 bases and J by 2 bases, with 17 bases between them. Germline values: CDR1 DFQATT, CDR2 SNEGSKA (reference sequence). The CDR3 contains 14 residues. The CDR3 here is CSAHPGRGPYEQYF. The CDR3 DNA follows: TGCAGTGCCCACCCAGGGCGGGGGCCCTACGAGCAGTACTTC.

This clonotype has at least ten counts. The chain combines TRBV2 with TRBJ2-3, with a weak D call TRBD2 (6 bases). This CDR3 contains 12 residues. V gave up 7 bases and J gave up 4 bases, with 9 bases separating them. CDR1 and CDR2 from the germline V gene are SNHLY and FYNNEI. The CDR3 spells CASTWRADTQYF. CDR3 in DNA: TGTGCCAGCACGTGGAGGGCAGATACGCAGTATTTT.

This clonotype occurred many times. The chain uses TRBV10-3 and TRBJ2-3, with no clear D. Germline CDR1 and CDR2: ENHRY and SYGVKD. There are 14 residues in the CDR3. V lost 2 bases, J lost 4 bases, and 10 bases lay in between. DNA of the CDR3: TGTGCCATCAGTGAGGGCAGTAGTCCAGATACGCAGTATTTT. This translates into CAISEGSSPDTQYF.

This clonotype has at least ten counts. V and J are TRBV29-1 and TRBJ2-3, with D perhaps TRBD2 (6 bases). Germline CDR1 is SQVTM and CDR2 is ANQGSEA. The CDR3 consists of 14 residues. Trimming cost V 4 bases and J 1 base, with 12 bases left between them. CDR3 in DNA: TGCAGCGTTGTAGGGCGGGACGGCACAGATACGCAGTATTTT. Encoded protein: CSVVGRDGTDTQYF.

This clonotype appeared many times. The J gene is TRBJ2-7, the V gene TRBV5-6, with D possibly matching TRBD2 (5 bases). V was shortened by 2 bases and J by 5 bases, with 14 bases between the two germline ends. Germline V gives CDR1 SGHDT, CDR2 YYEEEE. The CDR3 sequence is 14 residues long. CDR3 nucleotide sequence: TGTGCCAGCAGCTTCTACCTAGACGGGAACGAGCAGTACTTC. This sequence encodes CASSFYLDGNEQYF. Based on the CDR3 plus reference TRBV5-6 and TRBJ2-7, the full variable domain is DAGVTQSPTHLIKTRGQQVTLRCSPKSGHDTVSWYQQALGQGPQFIFQYYEEEERQRGNFPDRFSGHQFPNYSSELNVNALLLGDSALYLCASSFYLDGNEQYFGPGTRLTVT.

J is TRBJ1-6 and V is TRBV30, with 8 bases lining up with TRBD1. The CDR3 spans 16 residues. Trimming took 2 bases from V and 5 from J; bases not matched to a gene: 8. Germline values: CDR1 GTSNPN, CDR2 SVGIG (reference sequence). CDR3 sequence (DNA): TGTGCCTGGAGTAAGGGCGGACAGGGCGATAATTCACCCCTCCACTTT. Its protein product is CAWSKGGQGDNSPLHF.

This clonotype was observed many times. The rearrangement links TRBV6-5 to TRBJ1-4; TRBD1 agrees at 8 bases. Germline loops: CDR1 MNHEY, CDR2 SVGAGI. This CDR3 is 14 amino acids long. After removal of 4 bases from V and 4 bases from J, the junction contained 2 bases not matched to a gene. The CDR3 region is CASSLQGDNEKLFF. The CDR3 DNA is TGTGCCAGCAGTTTACAGGGGGATAATGAAAAACTGTTTTTT.

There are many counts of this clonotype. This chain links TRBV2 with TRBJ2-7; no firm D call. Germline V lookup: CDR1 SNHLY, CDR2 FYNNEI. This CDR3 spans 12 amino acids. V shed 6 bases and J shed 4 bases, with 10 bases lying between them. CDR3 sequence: CASSSQDYEQYF. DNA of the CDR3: TGTGCCAGCAGCTCCCAGGATTACGAGCAGTACTTC.

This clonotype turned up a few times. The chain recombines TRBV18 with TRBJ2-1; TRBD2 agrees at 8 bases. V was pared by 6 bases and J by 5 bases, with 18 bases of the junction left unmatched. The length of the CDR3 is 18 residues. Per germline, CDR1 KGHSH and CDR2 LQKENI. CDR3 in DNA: TGTGCCAGCTCGGCGGAGCGGGAGACCCCCCGCTACGACAATGAGCAGTTCTTC. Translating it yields CASSAERETPRYDNEQFF. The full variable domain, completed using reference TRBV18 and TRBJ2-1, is NAGVMQNPRHLVRRRGQEARLRCSPMKGHSHVYWYRQLPEEGLKFMVYLQKENIIDESGMPKERFSAEFPKEGPSILRIQQVVRGDSAAYFCASSAERETPRYDNEQFFGPGTRLTVL.

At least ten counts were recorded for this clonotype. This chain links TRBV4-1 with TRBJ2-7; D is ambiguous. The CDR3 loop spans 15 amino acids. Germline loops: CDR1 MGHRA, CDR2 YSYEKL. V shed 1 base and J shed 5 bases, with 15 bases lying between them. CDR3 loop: CASSQGGTRRDEQYF. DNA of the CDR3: TGCGCCAGCAGCCAAGGCGGCACCCGTCGAGACGAGCAGTACTTC.

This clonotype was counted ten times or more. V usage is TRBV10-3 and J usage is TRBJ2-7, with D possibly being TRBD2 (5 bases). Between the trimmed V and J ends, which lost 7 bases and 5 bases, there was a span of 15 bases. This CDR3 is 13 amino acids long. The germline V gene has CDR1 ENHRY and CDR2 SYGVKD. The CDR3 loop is CAINTGGLDEQYF. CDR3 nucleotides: TGTGCCATCAACACGGGCGGGTTGGACGAGCAGTACTTC.

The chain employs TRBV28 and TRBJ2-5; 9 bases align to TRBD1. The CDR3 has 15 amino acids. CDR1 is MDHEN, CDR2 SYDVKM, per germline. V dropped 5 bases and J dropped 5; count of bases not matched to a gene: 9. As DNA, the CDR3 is TGTGCCAGCAGTGAAGCCGGGACAGGGTACGAGACCCAGTACTTC. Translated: CASSEAGTGYETQYF.

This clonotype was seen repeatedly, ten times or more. CDR3: CASSSGTLHNEQFF. CDR3 bases: TGTGCCAGCAGCAGTGGTACCCTTCACAATGAGCAGTTCTTC. The chain carries TRBV11-2 and TRBJ2-1; D remains unclear. V gave up 5 bases and J gave up 5 bases, with 13 bases separating them. The CDR3 sequence is 14 residues long. Germline CDR1 and CDR2: SGHAT and FQNNGV.

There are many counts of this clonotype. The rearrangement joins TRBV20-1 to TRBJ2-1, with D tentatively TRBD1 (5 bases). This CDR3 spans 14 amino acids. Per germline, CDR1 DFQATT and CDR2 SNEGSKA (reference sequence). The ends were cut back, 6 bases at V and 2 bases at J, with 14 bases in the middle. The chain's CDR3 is CSAFQGYPYNEQFF. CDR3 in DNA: TGCAGTGCCTTCCAGGGATACCCCTACAATGAGCAGTTCTTC.

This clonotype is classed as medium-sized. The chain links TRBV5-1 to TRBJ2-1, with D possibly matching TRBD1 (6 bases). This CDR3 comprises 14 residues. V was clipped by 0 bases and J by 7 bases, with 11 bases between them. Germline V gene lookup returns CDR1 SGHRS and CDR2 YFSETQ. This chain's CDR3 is CASSLDRVVNEQFF. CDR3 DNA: TGCGCCAGCAGCTTGGACAGGGTTGTGAATGAGCAGTTCTTC.

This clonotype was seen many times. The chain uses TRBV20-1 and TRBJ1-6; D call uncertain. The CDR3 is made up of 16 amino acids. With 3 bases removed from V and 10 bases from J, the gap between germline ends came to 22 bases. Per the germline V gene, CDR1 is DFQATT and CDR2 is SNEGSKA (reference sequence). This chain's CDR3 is CSASPVDYGFTSPLHF. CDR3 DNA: TGCAGTGCTAGTCCCGTTGACTACGGTTTCACCTCACCCCTCCACTTT.

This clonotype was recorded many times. CDR3 in DNA: TGTGCCAGTACCCCGGGCAATCAGCCCCAGCATTTT. The encoded protein is CASTPGNQPQHF. V usage is TRBV19 and J usage is TRBJ1-5; no reliable D call. V was clipped by 7 bases and J by 2 bases, with 6 bases between them. The germline CDR1 and CDR2 sequences are LNHDA and SQIVND (reference sequence). The length of the CDR3 is 12 residues.